This TCR beta chain originates from a study of vaccination effects on CD4 cells after COVID-19. At the level of the study: Researchers obtained post-vaccine samples at a median of 72 days past the second dose.

V lost 5 bases, J lost 4 bases, and 18 bases lay in between. This CDR3 comprises 15 residues. Germline V gene sequence: CDR1 MDHEN, CDR2 SYDVKM. Study-wide findings and caveats: Convalescent patients were scarce in the study, and it lacked early post-infection timepoints.

Clones were sequenced by immunoSEQ multiplex PCR, and TCRdb holds only the in-frame ones, with some missing. Counted here are 50,000 to 65,000 clones, around 73% occurring once; the ten biggest clones make up 0.95% to 1.5%. ViraFEST used viral peptide pools to expand antigen-specific CD4+ T cells before sequencing. Once cultured for 10 days, the cells underwent separation to obtain CD4+ T cells. BNT162b2 vaccine or mRNA-1273 vaccine was given to participants in two doses. Previously uninfected by SARS-CoV-2, the vaccine recipients also showed negative nucleocapsid antibodies. Days 3 and 7 were when half the medium was replaced with IL-2 medium. This clone was seen a few times. Its antigen is currently unknown.

The origin of this receptor is a human donor who received a COVID-19 vaccine. The starting material was CD4+ T cells from PBMCs cultured with HCoV-229E spike peptides, obtained after COVID-19 vaccination. This chain joins TRBV28 and TRBJ2-7; weak D call: TRBD1 (7 bases). CDR3 bases: TGTGCCAGCAGTGTGGCAGGGGGGAATAGTTACGAGCAGTACGTC. This gives the protein CASSVAGGNSYEQYV.